This T cell receptor beta chain was sequenced in a study of yellow fever vaccine responses in identical twins. Study-wide results and limits: The authors reported partly convergent, partly personalized vaccine responses in identical twins.

This clonotype was counted once. Its antigen is not known. In TCRdb, the RT-PCR reads were re-called with MiXCR into one record per CDR3 protein. This table has 9,500 to 11,000 distinct CDR3 sequences, 70% to 85% appearing once. The input for sequencing was T cells from blood (PBMCs), unsorted or a sorted subset (not recorded which), taken before or after yellow fever vaccination (not recorded which). This clonotype was obtained from a woman aged 18-29 years who received the yellow fever vaccine.

Here the CDR3 DNA reads TGTGCCATCAGTGAGAAGGGGACCACCACCCAGCAGTTCTTC. Protein: CAISEKGTTTQQFF. The V gene is TRBV10-3, the J gene TRBJ2-1; tentatively, D is TRBD1 or TRBD2 (5 bases each). The CDR3 consists of 14 residues. The ends were cut back, 2 bases at V and 11 bases at J, with 16 bases in the middle. Germline V gene data show CDR1 as ENHRY and CDR2 as SYGVKD.